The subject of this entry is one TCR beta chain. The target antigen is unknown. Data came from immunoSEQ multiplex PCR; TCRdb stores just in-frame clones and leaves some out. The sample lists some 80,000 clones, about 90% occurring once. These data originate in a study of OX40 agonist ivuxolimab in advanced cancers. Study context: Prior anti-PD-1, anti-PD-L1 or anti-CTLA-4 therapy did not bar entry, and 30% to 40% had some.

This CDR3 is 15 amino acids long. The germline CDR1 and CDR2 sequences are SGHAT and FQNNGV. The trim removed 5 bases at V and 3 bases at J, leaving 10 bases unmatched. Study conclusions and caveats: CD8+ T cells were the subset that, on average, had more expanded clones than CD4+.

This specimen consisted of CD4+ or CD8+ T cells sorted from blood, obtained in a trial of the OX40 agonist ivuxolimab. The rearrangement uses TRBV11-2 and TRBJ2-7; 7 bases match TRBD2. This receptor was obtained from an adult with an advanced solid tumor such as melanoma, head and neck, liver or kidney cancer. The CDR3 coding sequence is TGTGCCAGCAGCCCCCGGGAGGACCGTTACTACGAGCAGTACTTC. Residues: CASSPREDRYYEQYF.